This TCR beta chain was recorded in a study of blood T cell repertoires in COVID-19. Repertoires were generated with immunoSEQ multiplex PCR, while TCRdb's copy carries only in-frame clones and drops some. The sample lists some 380,000 clones; more than 75% were seen once. Germline-derived CDR1 and CDR2 are SGHRS and YFSETQ. This CDR3 region has 14 residues. The junction had 3 bases not matched to a gene; V was cut back by 4 bases and J by 1 base. This clonotype was sampled from a human donor with acute or convalescent COVID-19. The donor label of this sample is uncertain. This sequence joins TRBV5-1 and TRBJ2-7; 9 nucleotides match TRBD1. The specimen sequenced was peripheral blood. CDR3 residues: CASSAGTGSYEQYF. CDR3 coding DNA: TGCGCCAGCAGCGCCGGGACAGGGTCCTACGAGCAGTACTTC.